A single sample gave rise to the 18 T cell receptor beta chains below, sequenced in a study of blood T cells in healthy people across ages. Then a second PCR, running roughly 7 to 11 cycles, was carried out with a sample-barcoded 5' primer and a J-beta primer mix. Each CDR3 protein gets one entry after TCRdb re-called the 5' RACE reads with MiXCR. The sample lists under 950,000 distinct CDR3 sequences; around a fifth were seen once. Material for sequencing was blood. These receptors were obtained from a man aged 65-85 years in good health.

The chain combines TRBV11-2 with TRBJ1-1; no clear D gene. Between the trimmed V and J ends, which lost 2 bases and 6 bases, there was a span of 13 bases. The CDR3 totals 14 residues. CDR1 and CDR2 (germline): SGHAT, FQNNGV. CDR3 loop: CASSLSLTQAEAFF. For the CDR3, the DNA is TGTGCCAGCAGCTTATCCCTAACCCAGGCTGAAGCTTTCTTT.

This clonotype was recorded a few times. The gene calls are TRBV6-5 and TRBJ2-3; TRBD1 is a possible D gene (6 bases). CDR3 length: 16 residues. Germline V gene data show CDR1 as MNHEY and CDR2 as SVGAGI. V was cut by 0 bases and J by 2 bases, with 12 bases left in between. In nucleotides, the CDR3 is TGTGCCAGCAGTTACTCGATTCAGGGGTACACAGATACGCAGTATTTT. It codes for CASSYSIQGYTDTQYF.

This clonotype was seen only a few times. This chain uses TRBV18 with TRBJ2-3, with TRBD1 matching over 7 bases. Losses at the gene ends were 3 bases for V and 1 base for J; bases not matched to a gene: 4. CDR1 is KGHSH and CDR2 is LQKENI in the germline V gene. The CDR3 is 15 amino acids. CDR3 coding DNA: TGTGCCAGCTCACCGACTACAGGGGGCACAGATACGCAGTATTTT. Translated, it gives CASSPTTGGTDTQYF. Full variable domain (remainder filled in from reference TRBV18 and TRBJ2-3): NAGVMQNPRHLVRRRGQEARLRCSPMKGHSHVYWYRQLPEEGLKFMVYLQKENIIDESGMPKERFSAEFPKEGPSILRIQQVVRGDSAAYFCASSPTTGGTDTQYFGPGTRLTVL.

This clonotype was counted between two and nine times. CDR3 coding DNA: TGTGCCACCAGTCCAGCCATCGGGGGGGAGCTGTTTTTT. Protein product: CATSPAIGGELFF. This chain connects TRBV24-1 to TRBJ2-2, with D uncertain. Germline loops: CDR1 KGHDR, CDR2 SFDVKD. Trimming pared 6 bases from V and 8 bases from J, leaving 12 bases between. The CDR3 is 13 residues long.

This clonotype was counted only a few times. V gene TRBV15 combines with J gene TRBJ2-1; 9 bases line up with TRBD1. This CDR3 is built from 17 residues. Germline CDR1 LNHNV, CDR2 YYDKDF (reference sequence). Germline trimming cut 8 bases from V and 0 bases from J; bases unmatched to any gene: 11. The CDR3 nucleotides are TGTGCCACCGTTCCGGGACAGGGCTATAACTCCTACAATGAGCAGTTCTTC. This translates into CATVPGQGYNSYNEQFF.

This chain joins TRBV4-2 and TRBJ2-4; D is unclear. V dropped 0 bases and J dropped 9 bases, with 12 bases sitting between them. This CDR3 comprises 14 residues. Germline lookup yields CDR1 LGHNA and CDR2 YNFKEQ. CDR3 sequence reads: CASSQDQKAAIQYF. In nucleotides, the CDR3 is TGTGCCAGCAGCCAAGATCAGAAAGCTGCCATTCAGTACTTC.

The CDR3 reads CSAREGQINEKLFF. CDR3 bases: TGCAGTGCTAGAGAGGGTCAGATTAATGAAAAACTGTTTTTT. The V gene is TRBV20-1, the J gene TRBJ1-4; D is unclear. Trimming left V 0 bases short and J 4 bases short, with 9 bases between. Germline values: CDR1 DFQATT, CDR2 SNEGSKA (reference sequence). This CDR3 has 14 amino acids.

The sample holds a few counts of this clonotype. The J gene is TRBJ1-2, the V gene TRBV30; D is ambiguous. Germline values: CDR1 GTSNPN, CDR2 SVGIG (reference sequence). The CDR3 has 13 residues. The V end was cut by 2 bases, the J end by 8 bases, with 15 bases between. The CDR3 bases are TGTGCCTGGAGTCCACAGACGGTCAAGGGCTACACCTTC. This encodes CAWSPQTVKGYTF.

This clonotype was counted between two and nine times. This chain joins TRBV14 and TRBJ2-3, with D possibly being TRBD2 (5 bases). The V and J ends lost 0 bases and 2 bases respectively, with 6 bases between them. Per the germline V gene, CDR1 is SGHDN and CDR2 is FVKESK. The CDR3 has 14 amino acids. The CDR3 sequence is CASSQERVTDTQYF. In nucleotides, the CDR3 is TGTGCCAGCAGCCAAGAGAGGGTCACAGATACGCAGTATTTT.

This clonotype appeared many times. CDR3: CASSLQGGNEQFF. The CDR3 coding sequence is TGTGCCAGCAGTCTTCAGGGCGGTAATGAGCAGTTCTTC. The genes are TRBV2 and TRBJ2-1; D is possibly TRBD1 (5 bases). The length of the CDR3 is 13 residues. Germline values: CDR1 SNHLY, CDR2 FYNNEI. V was clipped by 5 bases and J by 7 bases, with 12 bases between them.

V usage is TRBV18 and J usage is TRBJ2-5; no reliable D call. This CDR3 is built from 13 residues. V dropped 2 bases and J dropped 0 bases, with 4 bases sitting between them. Germline V gene data show CDR1 as KGHSH and CDR2 as LQKENI. This CDR3 is CASSPAYQETQYF. DNA of the CDR3: TGTGCCAGCTCACCAGCGTACCAAGAGACCCAGTACTTC.

Many counts were recorded for this clonotype. The junction departs from the called germline gene at one end, perhaps through a read error. The rearrangement links TRBV7-9 to TRBJ1-1; D is possibly TRBD1 (5 bases). The CDR3 runs 11 residues. CDR1 and CDR2 from the germline V gene are SEHNR and FQNEAQ (reference sequence). The CDR3 bases are TGTGCCAGCAGCTCGGGACTACACTTGCTCTTT. This translates into CASSSGLHLLF. Full variable domain (outside the CDR3, taken from reference TRBV7-9 and TRBJ1-1): DTGVSQNPRHKITKRGQNVTFRCDPISEHNRLYWYRQTLGQGPEFLTYFQNEAQLEKSRLLSDRFSAERPKGSFSTLEIQRTEQGDSAMYLCASSSGLHLLFGQGTRLTVV.

This clonotype showed up just a few times. The chain combines TRBV28 with TRBJ2-1; weak D call: TRBD1 (5 bases). The better agreement between TRBJ2-7 and the DNA end casts doubt on the J call. This CDR3 spans 13 amino acids. Germline-derived CDR1 and CDR2 are MDHEN and SYDVKM. The CDR3 coding sequence is TGTGCCAGCGGGAAACAGGTACCCTACGAGCAGTACTTC. Translated: CASGKQVPYEQYF.

The V call is TRBV6-6, the J call TRBJ1-3; unclear D gene. The CDR3 extends over 13 amino acids. With 5 bases removed from V and 4 bases from J, the gap between germline ends came to 9 bases. CDR1 and CDR2 from the germline V gene are MNHNY and SVGAGI (reference sequence). Written as DNA, the CDR3 is TGTGCCAGCAGTACTTCCCAGGGAAACACCATATATTTT. It codes for CASSTSQGNTIYF.

The sample holds a few counts of this clonotype. This chain uses TRBV12-3 or TRBV12-4 with TRBJ2-1; 10 positions match TRBD2. This CDR3 is built from 18 residues. V lost 0 bases to trimming and J lost 3 bases; unmatched junction nucleotides: 8. This CDR3 is CASSLAGHSSGSYNEQFF. In nucleotides, the CDR3 is TGTGCCAGCAGTTTAGCCGGACATTCTAGCGGGAGCTACAATGAGCAGTTCTTC.

This clonotype has just a few counts. The CDR3 sequence: CAVRGKQDWFNEQFF. The DNA for the CDR3 is TGTGCCGTTCGAGGTAAACAGGATTGGTTCAATGAGCAGTTCTTC. The chain joins TRBV7-9 to TRBJ2-1; a possible D gene is TRBD1 (5 bases). Deletions cut 11 bases from V and 6 bases from J, with 23 bases between. Per the germline V gene, CDR1 is SEHNR and CDR2 is FQNEAQ (reference sequence). This CDR3 is 15 amino acids long.

This clonotype was found a few times. This rearrangement joins TRBV7-2 to TRBJ1-2; unclear D gene. Trimming pared 3 bases from V and 3 bases from J, leaving 8 bases between. Germline V gene sequence: CDR1 SGHTA, CDR2 FQGNSA. The CDR3 extends over 13 amino acids. The CDR3, as DNA: TGTGCCAGCAGCTTCGAGCCAGACTATGGCTACACCTTC. Translated, it gives CASSFEPDYGYTF.

The chain combines TRBV6-5 with TRBJ1-2; D possibly corresponds to TRBD1 (5 bases). CDR1 is MNHEY, CDR2 SVGAGI, per germline. The CDR3 consists of 15 residues. Trimming removed 3 bases from V and 0 bases from J, with 11 bases in between. DNA of the CDR3: TGTGCCAGCAGTTATGGTGGGGCCTCTAACTATGGCTACACCTTC. Amino acids: CASSYGGASNYGYTF.